One T cell receptor beta chain is described in this entry. As yet, its antigen is unknown. This sample was taken from a study of radiation and T cells in renal cell carcinoma. Stated time point: blood 4 weeks post-SBRT, at nephrectomy. Specified treatment: 15 Gy SBRT to primary tumor, nephrectomy 4 weeks later. Nephrectomy followed 15 Gy stereotactic body radiation by 4 weeks. Radiation-treated patients gave blood at baseline, week 2 and week 4. The CDR3 runs 13 residues. Germline-derived CDR1 and CDR2 are MDHEN and SYDVKM. Trimming removed 5 bases at V and 12 bases at J, with 17 bases between. General study points: From baseline, blood top tumor clonotypes peaked at 2 weeks post-radiation.

TCRdb's copy holds only in-frame clones and misses some; the assay was immunoSEQ multiplex PCR. The sample yields about 90,000 clones, over 80% seen once. V is TRBV28 and J is TRBJ1-5; no firm D call. The origin of this receptor is a man between 45 and 60 years old with renal cell carcinoma. The sample here was blood, taken from a patient whose treatment included radiotherapy and nephrectomy. The CDR3, as DNA: TGTGCCAGCAGTCTATCCCCCCCCCGGGACCAGCATTTT. This encodes CASSLSPPRDQHF.